This T cell receptor (beta chain) appears in the sequencing data of a study of monozygotic twins with inflammatory bowel disease. The UMIs contained a 6-nucleotide sample barcode. They were added by template switching during cDNA synthesis. TCRdb re-called the 5' RACE reads; every CDR3 protein appears as one record, without DNA. This repertoire comprises 330,000 or so distinct CDR3 sequences; its ten largest clones make up approximately 2%. This CDR3 spans 14 amino acids. Germline V CDR1 and CDR2: SGHRS, YFSETQ. The chain joins TRBV5-1 to TRBJ1-2. Sequencing was performed on blood. The clonotype originates from a human donor with ulcerative colitis or Crohn's disease, or a healthy co-twin of an affected twin (not recorded which). This chain's CDR3 is CASSLASDLYGYTF.